This T cell receptor beta chain was retrieved from a study of technical replicates of blood from a few donors (dated by TCRdb to about 2017). The library was produced with the immunoSEQ multiplex PCR assay. What TCRdb holds here is the immuneACCESS table cut down to in-frame rearrangements. Part of the clones is not present; checked against another copy, under half of the missing clones reflect an unresolved V gene, and the others are unexplained. The sample contains around 69,000 clones, around 85% of them found a single time. The ten largest clones represent less than 6.5% of the sample. Turning to this clone: The antigen it binds to is not known. No base-level quality is on record; no much larger clone is a single base apart.

The receptor was derived from a human donor in good health. Some clones in this sample may be carry-over from other donors' samples. Material for sequencing was PBMCs.

Here the CDR3 is given as CASSQDVTGGNEQFF. Here is the DNA: TGCGCCAGCAGCCAAGATGTAACCGGAGGCAATGAGCAGTTCTTC. This chain joins TRBV4-1 to TRBJ2-1, with TRBD2 tentatively as D gene (5 bases match). Trimming takes 0 bases from V and 6 bases from J, and the germline ends sit 12 bases apart. Based on the germline V gene, the CDR1 and CDR2 sequences are MGHRA and YSYEKL. Reading from cysteine to phenylalanine, the CDR3 counts 15 amino acids. The sequence is cut down to CDR3 DNA, 45 bases in frame from base 1.